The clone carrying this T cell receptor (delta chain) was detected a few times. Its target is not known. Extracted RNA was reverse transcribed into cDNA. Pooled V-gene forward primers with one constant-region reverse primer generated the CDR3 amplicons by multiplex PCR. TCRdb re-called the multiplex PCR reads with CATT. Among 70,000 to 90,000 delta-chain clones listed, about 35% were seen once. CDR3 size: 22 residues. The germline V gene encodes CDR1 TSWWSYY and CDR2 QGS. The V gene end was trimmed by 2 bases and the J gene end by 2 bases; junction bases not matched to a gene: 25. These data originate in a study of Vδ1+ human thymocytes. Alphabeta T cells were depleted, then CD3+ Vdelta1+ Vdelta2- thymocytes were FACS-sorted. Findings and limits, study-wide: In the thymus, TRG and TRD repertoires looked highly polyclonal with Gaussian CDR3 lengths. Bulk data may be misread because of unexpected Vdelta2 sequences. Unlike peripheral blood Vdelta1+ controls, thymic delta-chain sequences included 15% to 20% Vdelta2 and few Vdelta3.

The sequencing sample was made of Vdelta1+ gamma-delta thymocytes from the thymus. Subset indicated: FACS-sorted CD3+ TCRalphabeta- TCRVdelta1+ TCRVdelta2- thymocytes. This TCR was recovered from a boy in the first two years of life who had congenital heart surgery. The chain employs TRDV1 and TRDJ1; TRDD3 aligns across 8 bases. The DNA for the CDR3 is TGTGCTCTTGGGGAATCAGGACCTCGTGCTGGGGGAACGCTTGGTGGGACCGATAAACTCATCTTT. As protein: CALGESGPRAGGTLGGTDKLIF.